The 3 T cell receptor beta chains below were found in one sample sequenced in a study of T cells in Graves' hyperthyroidism and ophthalmopathy. Authors of the study amplified TCR beta CDR3 regions from RNA transcripts. With the HTBI primer set, the TCR CDR3 went through a first round of RT-PCR. TCRdb reanalysed the multiplex PCR reads using MiXCR and keeps one entry per CDR3 protein. The table lists hundreds of thousands of distinct CDR3 sequences, less than 25% of them singletons, with 30% to 40% in the top ten. Sequenced: blood. The receptors derive from a man aged 25 to 40 with Graves' ophthalmopathy.

This clonotype appeared many times. The V gene is TRBV18, the J gene TRBJ2-3; the match to TRBD1 covers 7 bases. The CDR3 contains 17 residues. V gave up 3 bases and J gave up 2 bases; unmatched junction bases: 11. Germline V lookup: CDR1 KGHSH, CDR2 LQKENI. This CDR3 reads CASSPRGRVANTDTQYF. DNA of the CDR3: TGTGCCAGCTCACCCAGGGGGAGAGTAGCGAACACAGATACGCAGTATTTT.

The chain links TRBV5-6 to TRBJ1-5; 9 nucleotides line up with TRBD1. Trimming removed 2 bases from V and 9 bases from J; junction bases left unmatched: 15. Germline V lookup: CDR1 SGHDT, CDR2 YYEEEE. The CDR3 is 17 residues long. CDR3 loop: CASSLPKQGASSRPQHF. The CDR3 DNA is TGTGCCAGCAGCTTACCCAAACAGGGGGCGTCCAGTCGGCCCCAGCATTTT.

This clonotype occurred a few times. CDR3 coding DNA: TGCGCCAGCACCATCAGCGGAGGGGGATACACCGGGGAGCTGTTTTTT. Translation gives CASTISGGGYTGELFF. The chain uses TRBV5-1 and TRBJ2-2; perhaps D is TRBD1 or TRBD2 (6 bases each). V was cut by 6 bases and J by 3 bases, with 18 bases left in between. This CDR3 region has 16 residues. CDR1 and CDR2 from the germline V gene are SGHRS and YFSETQ.